In this sample, the clone carrying this TCR beta chain turned up a few times. It was RNA transcripts that yielded the amplified TCR beta CDR3 regions. Using the HTBI primer set, a first-round RT-PCR was run on the TCR CDR3. TCRdb analysed the multiplex PCR reads with MiXCR anew, one entry per CDR3 protein. The sample lists roughly 740,000 distinct CDR3 sequences; about a sixth were seen once. The V gene lost 1 base and the J gene lost 8 bases, with 14 bases spanning the gap. CDR1 and CDR2 from the germline V gene are GTSNPN and SVGIG (reference sequence). This CDR3 spans 13 amino acids. This sample stems from a study of T cells in Graves' hyperthyroidism and ophthalmopathy. Recently diagnosed hyperthyroidism of less than 2 months' duration affected patients aged 18 to 65.

This TCR derives from a man aged 18 to 29 with Graves' hyperthyroidism. Source material: blood. The V gene is TRBV30, the J gene TRBJ1-1, with D possibly matching TRBD1 (5 bases). CDR3 nucleotide sequence: TGTGCCTGGAGTGGTGGGACTGGAGCCGAAGCTTTCTTT. It translates to CAWSGGTGAEAFF.